Reported below is one T cell receptor beta chain. Given a much more abundant clone one base away, this may be a read error. Other DNA sequences in the same sample also yield this CDR3. The CDR3 is made up of 15 amino acids. The germline V gene has CDR1 SGHRS and CDR2 YFSETQ. Splitting of CD4+ cells produced CD45RA+ naive and CD45RA-negative memory subsets. This sample was included in a study of shared clonotypes between healthy human individuals. This table comes from immunoSEQ multiplex PCR, and its TCRdb copy is limited to in-frame clones, with some not included. The sample comprises about 990,000 clones, around 78% of which are singletons, and 0.61% rests with the top ten.

The genes are TRBV5-1 and TRBJ2-5; the match to TRBD1 covers 8 bases. The source of this sequence is a man between 18 and 35 years old in good health. Some clones in this sample may be carry-over from other donors' samples. The sequenced sample was memory CD4+ T cells from PBMCs. Noted subset: CD45RA-negative fraction. As DNA, the CDR3 is TGCGCCAGCAGCATCTACAGGGGGTCCCAAGAGACTCAGTACTTC. This translates into CASSIYRGSQETQYF.